This T cell receptor (beta chain) was captured in a study of blood T cells in healthy people across ages. Those donating, healthy Caucasian individuals from Russia, were aged about 6 to 95. The CDR3 contains 15 residues. The germline gives CDR1 SGHTA, CDR2 FQGNSA. The V and J ends lost 6 bases and 2 bases respectively, with 16 bases between them. For the second PCR, which ran for about 6 to 11 cycles, a sample-barcoded 5' primer and a J-beta primer mix were used. In TCRdb, the 5' RACE reads were re-called with MiXCR into one record per CDR3 protein. The profile covers around 580,000 distinct CDR3 sequences, with 47% appearing a single time and about 26% taken by the ten largest.

The genes are TRBV7-2 and TRBJ2-5, with D unresolved. What was sequenced was blood. The source is a man older than 75 in good health. The CDR3 nucleotides read TGTGCCAGCAGTAGCTTACTTCCAGAGCAAGAGACCCAGTACTTC. Residues: CASSSLLPEQETQYF.